These T cell receptor beta chains were read from a single sample in a study of T-cell memory formation after mild COVID-19. TCRdb re-derived calls from the 5' RACE reads in MiXCR, one entry per CDR3 protein. The sample shows some 210,000 distinct CDR3 sequences, 27% of them seen only once. The sequenced material came from PBMCs or a T cell subset sorted from them (not recorded which). The receptor set was obtained from an adult woman who had mild COVID-19 (a few samples of this study predate the infection). Cell type and time point are not known. Both conserved end residues are part of each CDR3. A D gene is named only where the DNA matches it firmly. Clone size is stated in some rows and not others, as once, few, many or a class when expanded.

V: TRBV9; size: few; J: TRBJ2-1; length: 14; D: -; CDR3: CASSIPGAHNEQFF; DNA: TGTGCCAGCAGCATACCCGGAGCCCACAATGAGCAGTTCTTC
V: TRBV5-1; size: medium-sized; J: TRBJ2-6; length: 15; D: -; CDR3: CASSLEGVGANVLTF; DNA: TGCGCCAGCAGCTTGGAGGGGGTTGGGGCCAACGTCCTGACTTTC
V: TRBV29-1; size: few; J: TRBJ2-5; length: 12; D: -; CDR3: CSVGTAKETQYF; DNA: TGCAGCGTTGGAACAGCTAAAGAGACCCAGTACTTC
V: TRBV15; size: few; J: TRBJ1-2; length: 12; D: -; CDR3: CATSRDRAGYTF; DNA: TGTGCCACCAGCAGAGATAGGGCCGGCTACACCTTC
V: TRBV30; size: -; J: TRBJ1-1; length: 11; D: -; CDR3: CAWSMATEAFF; DNA: TGTGCCTGGAGTATGGCGACTGAAGCTTTCTTT
V: TRBV20-1; size: few; J: TRBJ2-1; length: 15; D: -; CDR3: CSASPWNYGNNEQFF; DNA: TGCAGTGCGTCCCCGTGGAATTACGGGAACAATGAGCAGTTCTTC
V: TRBV13; size: -; J: TRBJ2-1; length: 14; D: -; CDR3: CASSSHSSYNEQFF; DNA: TGTGCCAGCAGTTCTCACAGCTCCTACAATGAGCAGTTCTTC
V: TRBV5-4; size: many; J: TRBJ2-2; length: 15; D: TRBD1; CDR3: CASSPGQGRTGELFF; DNA: TGTGCCAGCAGCCCAGGACAGGGACGGACCGGGGAGCTGTTTTTT
V: TRBV12-3/TRBV12-4; size: -; J: TRBJ2-2; length: 17; D: TRBD2; CDR3: CASSFRTSGTNTGELFF; DNA: TGTGCCAGCAGTTTTCGGACTAGCGGGACGAACACCGGGGAGCTGTTTTTT
V: TRBV6-5; size: -; J: TRBJ2-7; length: 16; D: TRBD2; CDR3: CASSYSELAEAYEQYF; DNA: TGTGCCAGCAGTTACTCGGAACTAGCGGAAGCCTACGAGCAGTACTTC
V: TRBV6-2/TRBV6-3; size: few; J: TRBJ1-1; length: 14; D: TRBD1; CDR3: CASTRQGAHTEAFF; DNA: TGTGCCAGCACCCGACAGGGGGCTCACACTGAAGCTTTCTTT
V: TRBV12-3/TRBV12-4; size: -; J: TRBJ2-7; length: 12; D: TRBD1; CDR3: CASSSGQGKRYF; DNA: TGTGCCAGCAGCTCAGGACAGGGTAAACGGTACTTC
V: TRBV11-3; size: few; J: TRBJ1-1; length: 15; D: -; CDR3: CASSHGRASNTEAFF; DNA: TGTGCCAGCAGCCATGGTCGGGCCAGCAACACTGAAGCTTTCTTT
V: TRBV7-3; size: few; J: TRBJ2-1; length: 16; D: -; CDR3: CASSLSGASSGPEQFF; DNA: TGTGCCAGCAGCCTAAGCGGAGCCTCCTCAGGTCCAGAGCAGTTCTTC
V: TRBV11-1; size: -; J: TRBJ2-2; length: 16; D: TRBD1; CDR3: CASSRWTGGSTGELFF; DNA: TGTGCCAGCAGCCGATGGACAGGGGGAAGCACCGGGGAGCTGTTTTTT
V: TRBV5-1; size: -; J: TRBJ1-4; length: 14; D: -; CDR3: CASSPGGRQEKLFF; DNA: TGCGCCAGCAGCCCCGGGGGGCGGCAAGAAAAACTGTTTTTT
V: TRBV6-2/TRBV6-3; size: few; J: TRBJ2-1; length: 15; D: -; CDR3: CASSHGAGPYNEQFF; DNA: TGTGCCAGCAGCCATGGGGCGGGACCTTACAATGAGCAGTTCTTC
V: TRBV9; size: -; J: TRBJ1-4; length: 15; D: -; CDR3: CASSESGTVNEKLFF; DNA: TGTGCCAGCAGCGAATCCGGGACGGTAAATGAAAAACTGTTTTTT
V: TRBV7-9; size: -; J: TRBJ2-5; length: 14; D: TRBD2; CDR3: CASSTRTSMETQYF; DNA: TGTGCCAGCAGCACCAGGACTAGCATGGAGACCCAGTACTTC
V: TRBV9; size: -; J: TRBJ2-2; length: 13; D: -; CDR3: CASKGVNTGELFF; DNA: TGTGCCAGCAAGGGGGTAAACACCGGGGAGCTGTTTTTT
V: TRBV6-2/TRBV6-3; size: -; J: TRBJ2-5; length: 16; D: -; CDR3: CASSQGLFADQETQYF; DNA: TGTGCCAGCAGTCAAGGACTATTTGCCGACCAAGAGACCCAGTACTTC
V: TRBV11-3; size: -; J: TRBJ2-7; length: 15; D: -; CDR3: CASSLFSGGTYEQYF; DNA: TGTGCCAGCAGCTTATTTAGCGGCGGAACCTACGAGCAGTACTTC
V: TRBV6-2/TRBV6-3; size: few; J: TRBJ2-3; length: 16; D: TRBD2; CDR3: CASSYPTAGATDTQYF; DNA: TGTGCCAGCAGTTATCCTACCGCGGGAGCCACAGATACGCAGTATTTT
V: TRBV28; size: few; J: TRBJ2-3; length: 14; D: -; CDR3: CASSPQENTDTQYF; DNA: TGTGCCAGCAGCCCTCAGGAGAACACAGATACGCAGTATTTT
V: TRBV20-1; size: -; J: TRBJ2-3; length: 15; D: -; CDR3: CSASARGSGTDTQYF; DNA: TGCAGTGCAAGCGCCAGGGGATCGGGCACAGATACGCAGTATTTT
V: TRBV25-1; size: -; J: TRBJ2-5; length: 16; D: TRBD2; CDR3: CASSEWASGDQETQYF; DNA: TGTGCCAGCAGTGAGTGGGCTAGCGGGGACCAAGAGACCCAGTACTTC